The 30 T cell receptor beta chains below were found in one sample sequenced in a study of T and B cells in COVID-19 patients. Blood genomic DNA input for TRB amplification was about 240-550 ng. Multiplex PCR with BIOMED2 TRB-A/B primer pools amplified TRB rearrangements. TCRdb reprocessed the multiplex PCR reads with MiXCR, giving one entry per CDR3 protein. In the table there are thousands of distinct CDR3 sequences, more than 25% of which are singletons. Sequencing was carried out using blood. The receptor source for this set is a human donor with active COVID-19.

This clonotype was detected a few times. This chain uses TRBV12-3 or TRBV12-4 with TRBJ1-3; D is uncertain. The CDR3 totals 12 residues. V lost 7 bases to trimming and J lost 4 bases, with 8 bases between them. The CDR3 DNA reads as TGTGCCAGCAAGTCGTCAGGAAACACCATATATTTT. Translation gives CASKSSGNTIYF.

Within the sample, this clonotype is medium-sized (0.01 to 0.1%). V gene TRBV19 combines with J gene TRBJ2-5; D might be TRBD2 (6 bases). The CDR3 has 14 amino acids. CDR1 is LNHDA and CDR2 is SQIVND in the germline V gene (reference sequence). Trimming removed 5 bases at V and 2 bases at J, with 12 bases between. The CDR3 reads CASSSGLRQETQYF. In DNA, the CDR3 is TGTGCCAGTAGTTCGGGACTGCGACAAGAGACCCAGTACTTC.

This rearrangement joins TRBV28 to TRBJ1-3; D is possibly TRBD1 (5 bases). This CDR3 comprises 14 residues. Germline V gene sequence: CDR1 MDHEN, CDR2 SYDVKM. Trimming cost V 5 bases and J 9 bases, with 17 bases left between them. Written as DNA, the CDR3 is TGTGCCAGCAGTGGGGGAACGGGCGTACGCACCATATATTTT. Translation: CASSGGTGVRTIYF.

Remarks on this clonotype: This sequence may be a read error, since a much larger clone differs from it by one base. The gene calls are TRBV5-1 and TRBJ2-3; 8 nucleotides align to TRBD1. This CDR3 spans 16 amino acids. Germline V gene sequence: CDR1 SGHRS, CDR2 YFSETQ. The CDR3 region is CASSLRGRMNTDTQDF. The CDR3 DNA reads as TGCGCCAGCAGCCTCAGGGGGCGGATGAACACAGATACGCAGGATTTT. Using reference TRBV5-1 and TRBJ2-3 for the parts outside the CDR3, the full variable domain is KAGVTQTPRYLIKTRGQQVTLSCSPISGHRSVSWYQQTPGQGLQFLFEYFSETQRNKGNFPGRFSGRQFSNSRSEMNVSTLELGDSALYLCASSLRGRMNTDTQDFGPGTRLTVL.

The chain combines TRBV20-1 with TRBJ2-2, with TRBD1 identical over 7 bases. The CDR3 runs 15 residues. Losses at the gene ends were 0 bases for V and 3 bases for J; bases not matched to a gene: 4. Germline CDR1 DFQATT, CDR2 SNEGSKA (reference sequence). CDR3 region: CSARDLTGYTGELFF. In nucleotides, the CDR3 is TGCAGTGCTAGAGATCTGACAGGGTACACCGGGGAGCTGTTTTTT.

The V and J genes are TRBV5-4 and TRBJ2-1; possibly TRBD1 or TRBD2 for D (5 bases each). CDR3 length equals 15 residues. Trimming left V 6 bases short and J 0 bases short, with 13 bases between. CDR1 is SGHNT, CDR2 YYREEE, per germline (reference sequence). The CDR3 spells CASTDLGVSYNEQFF. The CDR3 bases are TGTGCCAGCACCGATCTGGGGGTCTCCTACAATGAGCAGTTCTTC.

This clonotype is deemed large. The chain uses TRBV27 and TRBJ1-2; D call uncertain. Trimming removed 5 bases from V and 2 bases from J, with 9 bases in between. There are 13 residues in the CDR3. From germline, CDR1 is MNHEY and CDR2 SMNVEV (reference sequence). CDR3 in DNA: TGTGCCAGCAGTCCATCCCCGAACTATGGCTACACCTTC. This codes for CASSPSPNYGYTF.

V and J are TRBV29-1 and TRBJ2-5, with D perhaps TRBD2 (5 bases). Germline V gives CDR1 SQVTM, CDR2 ANQGSEA. The CDR3 spans 13 residues. Trimming left V 6 bases short and J 4 bases short, with 15 bases between. The CDR3 sequence is CSVRTGLRETQYF. CDR3 bases: TGCAGCGTACGGACTGGCCTAAGAGAGACCCAGTACTTC.

As DNA, the CDR3 is TGCAGCGTACCGGGACAGATTAACACCGGGGAGCTGTTTTTT. It translates to CSVPGQINTGELFF. The chain recombines TRBV29-1 with TRBJ2-2; 7 bases line up with TRBD1. The CDR3 sequence is 14 residues long. CDR1 is SQVTM, CDR2 ANQGSEA, per germline. With V trimmed by 6 bases and J by 2 bases, 6 bases remained unmatched.

This clonotype was observed a few times. V and J are TRBV7-2 and TRBJ1-2; D remains ambiguous. The V gene lost 2 bases and the J gene lost 0 bases, with 7 bases spanning the gap. This CDR3 has 14 amino acids. From germline, CDR1 is SGHTA and CDR2 FQGNSA. The CDR3 loop reads CASSLKMANYGYTF. In nucleotides, the CDR3 is TGTGCCAGCAGCTTAAAGATGGCTAACTATGGCTACACCTTC.

This clonotype was observed a handful of times. This chain links TRBV12-3 or TRBV12-4 with TRBJ1-6, with D possibly TRBD1 on 5 matching bases. There are 12 residues in the CDR3. The ends were cut back, 4 bases at V and 10 bases at J, with 8 bases in the middle. The CDR3 coding sequence is TGTGCCAGCAGTTCGGGGGTATCACCCCTCCACTTT. This codes for CASSSGVSPLHF.

This clonotype was seen a handful of times. V gene TRBV12-3 or TRBV12-4 combines with J gene TRBJ1-5, with D tentatively TRBD1 (6 bases). CDR3 length: 18 amino acids. V shed 2 bases and J shed 6 bases, with 23 bases lying between them. The CDR3 sequence is CASSLHHLGAGGSQPQHF. The CDR3 DNA follows: TGTGCCAGCAGTTTACATCATTTGGGGGCGGGAGGGAGTCAGCCCCAGCATTTT.

This clonotype is classed as medium-sized. The junction departs from the called germline gene at one end, perhaps through a read error. The chain carries TRBV6-2 or TRBV6-3 and TRBJ2-6, with 7 nucleotides matching TRBD1. This CDR3 region has 14 residues. Germline V lookup: CDR1 MNHEY, CDR2 SVGEGT. The CDR3 DNA reads TGTGCCAGCAGTTTAGATGGGTTCCCGGGACAGCCGGCTTTC. Its protein is CASSLDGFPGQPAF.

By share, this clonotype counts as medium-sized. The J gene is TRBJ1-1, the V gene TRBV19; TRBD1 might be the D (6 bases). The CDR3 totals 16 residues. V dropped 4 bases and J dropped 10 bases, with 25 bases sitting between them. CDR1 is LNHDA, CDR2 SQIVND, per germline (reference sequence). CDR3 amino acids: CASSTRRRDTQMVAFF. CDR3 DNA: TGTGCCAGTAGTACCCGCCGAAGGGACACCCAAATGGTAGCTTTCTTT.

The chain couples TRBV20-1 to TRBJ2-1; 13 positions agree with TRBD2. The CDR3 totals 16 residues. V shed 5 bases, J shed 4 bases, and the junction held 8 bases outside the gene matches. Germline CDR1 and CDR2: DFQATT and SNEGSKA (reference sequence). Here the CDR3 DNA reads TGCAGTGCTTGCCCCGGGACTAGCGGGATATACAATGAGCAGTTCTTC. This encodes CSACPGTSGIYNEQFF.

There are a few counts of this clonotype. The gene calls are TRBV6-1 and TRBJ1-1; D is possibly TRBD1 (6 bases). Trimming pared 2 bases from V and 5 bases from J, leaving 21 bases between. CDR1 and CDR2 from the germline V gene are MNHNS and SASEGT. There are 17 residues in the CDR3. For the CDR3, the DNA is TGTGCCAGCAGTGAAAGCTTTTTGAGGGGGACTGGGACTGAAGCTTTCTTT. Protein: CASSESFLRGTGTEAFF.

This clonotype counts as medium-sized. This sequence joins TRBV30 and TRBJ2-1, with 11 bases matching TRBD2. The CDR3 runs 15 residues. The ends lost 0 bases at V and 4 bases at J; junction bases unmatched: 2. Germline CDR1 is GTSNPN and CDR2 is SVGIG (reference sequence). CDR3 sequence: CAWSVLAGVYNEQFF. The CDR3, as DNA: TGTGCCTGGAGTGTACTAGCGGGAGTGTACAATGAGCAGTTCTTC.

In its sample, this clonotype is medium-sized. J is TRBJ1-1 and V is TRBV6-5; D unresolved. In germline, CDR1 is MNHEY, CDR2 SVGAGI. The CDR3 has 14 residues. The V end was cut by 7 bases, the J end by 0 bases, with 12 bases between. The CDR3 here is CASNPTQLNTEAFF. The CDR3 DNA follows: TGTGCCAGCAACCCGACACAACTGAACACTGAAGCTTTCTTT.

This clonotype was found a few times. The rearrangement uses TRBV12-3 or TRBV12-4 and TRBJ2-2; D may correspond to TRBD1 or TRBD2 (5 bases each). V was shortened by 8 bases and J by 3 bases, with 13 bases between the two germline ends. The CDR3 has 14 amino acids. The CDR3 nucleotides are TGTGCCAGCCATGGGACCCCCGACACCGGGGAGCTGTTTTTT. Translated, it gives CASHGTPDTGELFF.

This clonotype is a singleton in its sample. This chain uses TRBV20-1 with TRBJ2-1; 10 nucleotides line up with TRBD1. The CDR3 spans 17 residues. Per germline, CDR1 DFQATT and CDR2 SNEGSKA (reference sequence). The V segment lost 7 bases and the J segment 2 bases; nucleotides outside the gene matches: 14. The chain's CDR3 is CSGRGTGDFRTYNEQFF. The CDR3 DNA sequence: TGCAGTGGGAGGGGGACAGGGGATTTTCGGACCTACAATGAGCAGTTCTTC.

V usage is TRBV7-6 and J usage is TRBJ1-5; no clear D. Looked up from germline, CDR1 is SGHVS and CDR2 is FNYEAQ. V was clipped by 5 bases and J by 3 bases, with 14 bases between them. The CDR3 sequence is 15 residues long. In DNA, the CDR3 is TGTGCCAGCAGCCCCTATGCGGGCCACAATCAGCCCCAGCATTTT. Protein sequence: CASSPYAGHNQPQHF.

The chain has TRBV5-4 and TRBJ1-3; D gene uncertain. Germline loops: CDR1 SGHNT, CDR2 YYREEE (reference sequence). CDR3 length equals 15 residues. Trimming removed 0 bases from V and 0 bases from J, with 7 bases in between. CDR3 region: CASSLDGNSGNTIYF. The CDR3 bases are TGTGCCAGCAGCTTGGACGGTAACTCTGGAAACACCATATATTTT.

The rearrangement joins TRBV20-1 to TRBJ2-5; TRBD2 is a possible D gene (6 bases). Germline lookup yields CDR1 DFQATT and CDR2 SNEGSKA (reference sequence). CDR3 length: 13 residues. Trimming removed 6 bases at V and 4 bases at J, with 15 bases between. CDR3 amino acids: CSAQVLALETQYF. Here the CDR3 DNA reads TGCAGTGCCCAAGTCCTAGCGCTAGAGACCCAGTACTTC.

The chain has TRBV5-4 and TRBJ2-1; D perhaps matches TRBD1 (5 bases). V shed 0 bases and J shed 7 bases, with 8 bases lying between them. The CDR3 runs 13 residues. Germline CDR1 is SGHNT and CDR2 is YYREEE (reference sequence). CDR3 nucleotide sequence: TGTGCCAGCAGCTTGGAAGCAGGGAATGAGCAGTTCTTC. The encoded protein is CASSLEAGNEQFF.

This clonotype is deemed large. CDR3 in DNA: TGTGCCAGCAGTTTCGACCGCTGGACGCAGTATTTT. This sequence encodes CASSFDRWTQYF. The chain links TRBV12-3 or TRBV12-4 to TRBJ2-3; D ambiguous. The CDR3 sequence is 12 residues long. V lost 3 bases to trimming and J lost 9 bases, with 10 bases between them.

This clonotype appeared a few times. The J gene is TRBJ1-2, the V gene TRBV18; 12 bases map to TRBD1. J gave up 3 bases and V 2 bases, and 4 bases lay outside the gene matches. Germline lookup yields CDR1 KGHSH and CDR2 LQKENI. The CDR3 has 16 residues. Here the CDR3 DNA reads TGTGCCAGCTCACCAAGCCGGGACAGGGGGCACTATGGCTACACCTTC. Translation: CASSPSRDRGHYGYTF. The whole variable domain, remainder taken from reference TRBV18 and TRBJ1-2, is NAGVMQNPRHLVRRRGQEARLRCSPMKGHSHVYWYRQLPEEGLKFMVYLQKENIIDESGMPKERFSAEFPKEGPSILRIQQVVRGDSAAYFCASSPSRDRGHYGYTFGSGTRLTVV.

J is TRBJ1-2 and V is TRBV27, with 7 nucleotides matching TRBD1. The V gene's germline CDR1 is MNHEY and CDR2 SMNVEV (reference sequence). V trimming: 6 bases; J trimming: 6 bases; junction bases outside the gene matches: 7. This CDR3 contains 13 residues. This CDR3 is CASSLNTGDGYTF. CDR3 bases: TGTGCCAGCAGCCTAAATACAGGGGATGGCTACACCTTC.

CDR3 amino acids: CASSYPQYEQYF. CDR3 coding DNA: TGTGCCAGCAGTTACCCGCAGTACGAGCAGTACTTC. The chain couples TRBV6-2 or TRBV6-3 to TRBJ2-7; D unclear. Deletions cut 2 bases from V and 4 bases from J, with 6 bases between. Germline lookup yields CDR1 MNHEY and CDR2 SVGEGT. The CDR3 runs to 12 residues.

Concerning this clonotype itself: At one of its ends the junction is not consistent with the germline gene, which may arise from a read error. V is TRBV11-3 and J is TRBJ2-5; D possibly corresponds to TRBD1 (5 bases). Germline V gene sequence: CDR1 SGHNT, CDR2 YENEEA. This CDR3 comprises 18 residues. CDR3 nucleotide sequence: TGTGCCAGCAGCCAAGATTGGGCCCGGGCAGGGCGGCAAGAGACCCAGTGCTTC. Encoded protein: CASSQDWARAGRQETQCF.

In the case of this clonotype: Being one base from a much bigger clone, this may be a read error. This chain joins TRBV6-1 and TRBJ2-2; the D is unclear. This CDR3 spans 13 amino acids. V gave up 8 bases and J gave up 1 base, with 8 bases separating them. Germline V gene data show CDR1 as MNHNS and CDR2 as SASEGT. Here the CDR3 DNA reads TGTGCCAGCTGGAACGGGAACACCGGGGAGCTGTTTTTT. It is translated as CASWNGNTGELFF.